The sample holds a few counts of the clone carrying this TCR beta chain. Its target is unknown. This record belongs to a study of cytomegalovirus exposure and HLA in healthy donors. General study results and limits: Previous analysis showed most TCR beta V segments were productive about 87% or about 30% of the time.

The V and J ends lost 0 bases and 1 base respectively, with 7 bases between them. CDR1 and CDR2 (germline): SGHRS, YFSETQ. The CDR3 sequence is 14 residues long. This PCR relied on a set of 60 Vbeta primers and 13 Jbeta primers. The data were produced by immunoSEQ multiplex PCR, yet TCRdb's version contains in-frame clones alone and is incomplete. The sample consists of some 110,000 clones, about 15% of them appearing once. Source material: PBMCs. The source is a female donor in good health and CMV-seronegative. The V gene is TRBV5-1, the J gene TRBJ1-1; D unclear. The CDR3 bases are TGCGCCAGCAGCTTGGTTAAGCAGAACACTGAAGCTTTCTTT. As protein: CASSLVKQNTEAFF.